This T cell receptor (beta chain) was identified in a study of metastatic and nonmetastatic thyroid tumors. Study at large: Thyroid patients, malignant and benign, had repertoires compared across blood and tumor or nodule tissue.

This CDR3 comprises 13 residues. Germline-derived CDR1 and CDR2 are LNHDA and SQIVND (reference sequence). Deletions cut 3 bases from V and 6 bases from J, with 12 bases between. No patient received treatment before thyroid surgery. In its sample, this clone was seen many times. Its antigen is currently unknown. Via MiXCR, TCRdb re-called the PCR reads. Of about 25,000 clones detected, more than 20% appear once; the ten largest clones hold around 4%. Study observations and caveats: It was reported that TCR beta diversity was significantly higher in malignant thyroid tumors than benign nodules, in blood and tumor.

Input material: adjacent normal tissue. The gene calls are TRBV19 and TRBJ2-7; D is uncertain. The source is a female donor with papillary thyroid cancer or a benign thyroid nodule (not recorded which). Some clones in this sample may be carry-over from other donors' samples. In DNA, the CDR3 is TGTGCCAGTAGTATTGGAGCCGGGCGCGAGCAGTACTTC. It codes for CASSIGAGREQYF.